Listed here are 9 T cell receptor beta chains from one sample, sequenced in a study of blood T cell repertoires in COVID-19. Generated by immunoSEQ multiplex PCR, the TCRdb table keeps only in-frame clones and is missing some. Of 200,000 to 250,000 clones listed, roughly 80% are singletons. The sequenced material came from peripheral blood. These receptors all come from a young man with active or convalescent COVID-19.

The CDR3 spells CAWGTGLDTEAFF. DNA of the CDR3: TGTGCCTGGGGAACAGGCCTGGACACTGAAGCTTTCTTT. The chain joins TRBV30 to TRBJ1-1, with D tentatively TRBD1 (5 bases). The germline CDR1 and CDR2 sequences are GTSNPN and SVGIG (reference sequence). The CDR3 covers 13 residues. V was clipped by 5 bases and J by 3 bases, with 13 bases between them.

This clone was seen only a few times. The rearrangement uses TRBV30 and TRBJ2-7; weak D call: TRBD2 (5 bases). The CDR3 spans 13 residues. Trimming stripped 2 bases from V and 0 bases from J, with 8 bases between. Germline V gene sequence: CDR1 GTSNPN, CDR2 SVGIG (reference sequence). The DNA of the CDR3 is TGTGCCTGGAGTTGGACTTACTCCTACGAGCAGTACTTC. It yields the protein CAWSWTYSYEQYF. Based on the CDR3 plus reference TRBV30 and TRBJ2-7, the full variable domain is SQTIHQWPATLVQPVGSPLSLECTVEGTSNPNLYWYRQAAGRGLQLLFYSVGIGQISSEVPQNLSASRPQDRQFILSSKKLLLSDSGFYLCAWSWTYSYEQYFGPGTRLTVT.

The chain combines TRBV7-9 with TRBJ2-5; a weak D match, TRBD2 (6 bases). The germline gives CDR1 SEHNR, CDR2 FQNEAQ (reference sequence). V was pared by 5 bases and J by 5 bases, with 12 bases between. CDR3 size: 13 residues. The CDR3 reads CASSPMDYETQYF. The CDR3 coding sequence is TGTGCCAGCAGCCCCATGGACTACGAGACCCAGTACTTC.

V gene TRBV5-5 combines with J gene TRBJ2-2; 10 bases are a match to TRBD1. The V and J ends lost 7 bases and 7 bases, in that order; junction bases with no gene match: 13. In germline, CDR1 is SGHKS, CDR2 YYEKEE (reference sequence). There are 16 residues in the CDR3. Here the CDR3 reads CASSLSGTGVNGELFF. The CDR3 bases are TGTGCCAGCTCCCTTTCCGGGACAGGGGTGAACGGGGAGCTGTTTTTT.

The chain combines TRBV24-1 with TRBJ1-2, with a weak D call TRBD1 (5 bases). Per germline, CDR1 KGHDR and CDR2 SFDVKD. The CDR3 length is 14 residues. The V gene lost 3 bases and the J gene lost 8 bases, with 15 bases spanning the gap. CDR3 sequence (DNA): TGTGCCACCAGTGATGGGGCACGGGGGAGCGGCTACACCTTC. This sequence encodes CATSDGARGSGYTF.

The chain employs TRBV19 and TRBJ1-1, with a tentative D call TRBD1 (6 bases). Germline V gives CDR1 LNHDA, CDR2 SQIVND (reference sequence). The CDR3 has 13 residues. Trimming pared 6 bases from V and 5 bases from J, leaving 13 bases between. The DNA for the CDR3 is TGTGCCAGTAGCCAAGGGACACTTACTGAAGCTTTCTTT. It specifies CASSQGTLTEAFF. The variable domain in full, completed from reference TRBV19 and TRBJ1-1, reads DGGITQSPKYLFRKEGQNVTLSCEQNLNHDAMYWYRQDPGQGLRLIYYSQIVNDFQKGDIAEGYSVSREKKESFPLTVTSAQKNPTAFYLCASSQGTLTEAFFGQGTRLTVV.

This chain uses TRBV2 with TRBJ2-7; 12 bases fit TRBD1. The germline V gene has CDR1 SNHLY and CDR2 FYNNEI. V was pared by 7 bases and J by 7 bases, with 5 bases of the junction left unmatched. The CDR3 consists of 13 residues. In DNA form, the CDR3 reads TGTGCCAGCAACCGGGACAGGGGGCGAGAGCAGTACTTC. Translation: CASNRDRGREQYF.

V and J are TRBV19 and TRBJ1-1; D is possibly TRBD1 (5 bases). The CDR3 contains 15 residues. CDR1 and CDR2 from the germline V gene are LNHDA and SQIVND (reference sequence). V dropped 5 bases and J dropped 4 bases, with 17 bases sitting between them. CDR3 sequence reads: CASSVPGLSRTEAFF. CDR3 in DNA: TGTGCCAGTAGTGTGCCGGGACTATCGCGCACTGAAGCTTTCTTT.

The count of this clone is one. The chain recombines TRBV11-2 with TRBJ2-1; D not resolved. The V and J ends lost 1 base and 5 bases respectively, with 12 bases between them. The CDR3 has 15 residues. Looked up from germline, CDR1 is SGHAT and CDR2 is FQNNGV. The CDR3 protein is CASSLVRRSDNEQFF. The CDR3 DNA follows: TGTGCCAGCAGCTTAGTTCGCAGGTCCGACAATGAGCAGTTCTTC. The full variable domain, with the rest looked up from reference TRBV11-2 and TRBJ2-1, is EAGVAQSPRYKIIEKRQSVAFWCNPISGHATLYWYQQILGQGPKLLIQFQNNGVVDDSQLPKDRFSAERLKGVDSTLKIQPAKLEDSAVYLCASSLVRRSDNEQFFGPGTRLTVL.